This T cell receptor beta chain came from a study of cytomegalovirus exposure and HLA in healthy donors. Study results and limitations: Per a prior analysis, the majority of TCR beta V segments were productive roughly 87% or roughly 30% of the time. Only CMV serostatus was available as immune exposure information. Fewer N-insertions than the roughly 600-donor mean were reportedly shown by an Asian-associated ancestry cluster in a later analysis. The HLA-A and HLA-B alleles of most subjects were reportedly predicted accurately from TCR beta sequences.

Notes on this clone: Its antigen remains unknown.

The PCR contained 60 Vbeta and 13 Jbeta primers. Data came from immunoSEQ multiplex PCR; TCRdb stores just in-frame clones and leaves some out. The data show about 190,000 clones, more than 75% seen once. This clonotype originated in a woman aged 25 to 39 in good health and CMV-seropositive. What was sequenced was PBMCs.

For the CDR3, the DNA is TGCACCAGCAGCCAAGGATTACTAGCGGTTATCTACGAGCAGTACTTC. This sequence encodes CTSSQGLLAVIYEQYF. The gene calls are TRBV1 and TRBJ2-7; TRBD2, the table's D call, lacks a check against the DNA. TRBV1 is designated a pseudogene. This CDR3 spans 16 amino acids.